This entry describes one T cell receptor beta chain. The antigen it recognizes is unknown. The sample holds no much larger clone one base away, and base qualities are not on file. The sample originates from a study of ipilimumab plus nivolumab after autologous stem cell transplantation (TCRdb year 2021). With respect to the entire study: The median number of doses that trial patients received was a few for ipilimumab and under 10 for nivolumab. Both primary refractory and relapsed disease were represented in the DLBCL cohort, where 18-month progression-free survival was approximately 87% and 28%, respectively. Patients in the trial were undergoing autologous transplant and had high-risk diffuse large B cell lymphoma, mature T cell lymphoma, or multiple myeloma. Around 35 patients made up the trial's intent-to-treat population.

Libraries were built with the immunoSEQ multiplex PCR assay. In its TCRdb copy, this immuneACCESS table keeps in-frame sequences only and misses some clones. Where compared with another copy, unresolved V genes explain less than half of these, and the others have no known cause. The sample table contains more than 9,500 clones; only one count was recorded for almost 70% of them. Over 25% of the sample rests with the top ten. Starting 14 to 28 days after the autologous transplant, patients began checkpoint therapy, which included ipilimumab at 1 mg/kg intravenously on day 1 of selected weeks. Patients received nivolumab at 3 mg/kg intravenously on day 1 of weeks 1, 4, 7, 10, and every two weeks through week 26. The study was a Phase Ib clinical trial testing combined checkpoint inhibition with ipilimumab and nivolumab as consolidation after autologous stem cell transplantation. CDR3 length: 15 amino acids, cysteine to phenylalanine. Left in the record is the CDR3 DNA by itself, 45 bases read in frame from the first base. Looking up the germline V gene yields CDR1 SGHAT and CDR2 FQNNGV. The germline V end is reduced by 5 bases and the J end by 4 bases; junction bases left unmatched: 9.

Overall study results and their limits: According to the authors, a biologic rationale for studying the approach further came from T cell receptor repertoire, regulatory T cell phenotype and gut microbiota profiles. Combined checkpoint inhibition as post-transplant consolidation was concluded by the authors to appear tolerable.

This specimen was PBMCs, taken in a trial of ipilimumab plus nivolumab as post-transplant consolidation. The TCR was taken from a male donor with diffuse large B-cell lymphoma. Recombination linked TRBV11-2 to TRBJ2-7; 9 bases in between match TRBD1. The CDR3 loop reads CASSGGRDRVYEQYF. The nucleotides are TGTGCCAGCAGCGGGGGGCGGGACAGGGTGTACGAGCAGTACTTC.